A selection of T cell receptor beta chains follows, all from one sample in a study of blood T cell repertoires in COVID-19. TCRdb keeps only in-frame clones here, not all; method: immunoSEQ multiplex PCR. The sample has about 66,000 clones, over 80% seen once. The specimen sequenced was peripheral blood. These receptors came from a human donor in a cohort sampled during active COVID-19. Both conserved end residues are part of each CDR3. D genes are given only for firm matches. Size values are once, few and many counts, or a class for expanded clones, and some rows have none.

CDR3 length	V gene	J gene	D gene	clone size	CDR3 protein	CDR3 DNA
13	TRBV27	TRBJ2-3	.	.	CASSRTVTDTQYF	TGTGCCAGCAGTAGGACTGTTACAGATACGCAGTATTTT
17	TRBV6-2/TRBV6-3	TRBJ2-3	TRBD2	.	CASRYAGAGGEADTQYF	TGTGCCAGCAGGTACGCTGGAGCGGGAGGGGAAGCAGATACGCAGTATTTT
15	TRBV25-1	TRBJ2-7	.	.	CASSEGGDTTYEQYF	TGTGCCAGCAGTGAAGGTGGGGACACCACCTACGAGCAGTACTTC
12	TRBV5-1	TRBJ2-7	.	few	CASSLEGHEQYF	TGCGCCAGCAGCTTGGAGGGGCACGAGCAGTACTTC
15	TRBV5-1	TRBJ1-1	TRBD1	.	CASSPGTGVGTEAFF	TGCGCCAGCAGCCCGGGGACAGGGGTGGGCACTGAAGCTTTCTTT
17	TRBV4-2	TRBJ1-1	TRBD1	once	CASSQQGQGEGGSEAFF	TGTGCCAGCAGCCAACAAGGACAGGGGGAGGGTGGTTCTGAAGCTTTCTTT
16	TRBV20-1	TRBJ2-3	.	.	CSASRGQGKGTDTQYF	TGCAGTGCTAGTCGCGGGCAGGGGAAGGGCACAGATACGCAGTATTTT
15	TRBV3-1/TRBV3-2	TRBJ1-1	TRBD1	.	CASSQYRGARFEAFF	TGTGCCAGCAGCCAATACAGGGGAGCGCGTTTTGAAGCTTTCTTT
12	TRBV5-6	TRBJ1-2	.	once	CASSPGTYGYTF	TGTGCCAGCAGCCCAGGAACTTATGGCTACACCTTC
17	TRBV28	TRBJ2-5	TRBD2	.	CASSFSLRGTSGETQYF	TGTGCCAGCAGTTTTTCTCTCAGGGGAACTAGCGGCGAGACCCAGTACTTC
14	TRBV7-2	TRBJ1-1	TRBD1	once	CASRTQGAGTEAFF	TGTGCCAGCAGAACACAGGGGGCGGGTACTGAAGCTTTCTTT
11	TRBV6-5	TRBJ1-6	.	.	CASGVSSPLHF	TGTGCCAGCGGAGTGAGTTCACCCCTCCACTTT
15	TRBV7-9	TRBJ2-5	TRBD2	.	CASSLPTSIQETQYF	TGTGCCAGCAGCTTACCGACTAGCATCCAAGAGACCCAGTACTTC
14	TRBV19	TRBJ2-1	.	.	CASSGRDGNNEQFF	TGTGCCAGTAGTGGGCGGGATGGTAACAATGAGCAGTTCTTC
19	TRBV5-8	TRBJ2-3	TRBD1	.	CASPNPPGQGKEGTDTQYF	TGTGCCAGCCCAAATCCCCCGGGACAGGGGAAGGAGGGCACAGATACGCAGTATTTT
17	TRBV6-2/TRBV6-3	TRBJ2-4	TRBD1	.	CASSVQGFGEAKNIQYF	TGTGCCAGCAGTGTACAGGGGTTCGGGGAAGCCAAAAACATTCAGTACTTC
13	TRBV19	TRBJ1-5	.	.	CASSIQSNQPQHF	TGTGCCAGTAGTATTCAAAGCAATCAGCCCCAGCATTTT
16	TRBV6-2/TRBV6-3	TRBJ1-1	TRBD1	.	CASSPWGQGTSPEAFF	TGTGCCAGCAGTCCCTGGGGACAGGGGACGAGTCCTGAAGCTTTCTTT
13	TRBV2	TRBJ2-7	.	once	CASTWTVTYEQYF	TGTGCCAGCACTTGGACAGTTACCTACGAGCAGTACTTC
16	TRBV7-2	TRBJ1-4	.	.	CASSSEIEATNEKLFF	TGTGCCAGCAGCTCCGAGATCGAAGCAACTAATGAAAAACTGTTTTTT
14	TRBV4-2	TRBJ2-7	TRBD1	.	CASSVDRGTYEQYF	TGTGCCAGCAGCGTTGACAGGGGTACCTACGAGCAGTACTTC
15	TRBV5-1	TRBJ2-5	TRBD2	.	CASSPAGDSQETQYF	TGCGCCAGCAGCCCGGCGGGGGACTCCCAAGAGACCCAGTACTTC
15	TRBV10-1	TRBJ2-5	TRBD2	.	CASTPGTSAGETQYF	TGCGCCAGCACCCCTGGGACTAGCGCTGGGGAGACCCAGTACTTC
14	TRBV4-2	TRBJ1-2	.	.	CASSPGTGDRGYTF	TGTGCCAGCAGCCCCGGGACTGGAGATCGGGGCTACACCTTC
17	TRBV5-4	TRBJ2-1	TRBD2	.	CASSLGGAAGDYNEQFF	TGTGCCAGCAGCTTGGGTGGGGCAGCGGGGGACTACAATGAGCAGTTCTTC
14	TRBV11-2	TRBJ1-6	TRBD1	.	CASSPDRQGISLHF	TGTGCCAGCAGCCCTGACCGACAGGGAATATCCCTCCACTTT
15	TRBV3-1/TRBV3-2	TRBJ1-5	.	.	CASSQASQTNQPQHF	TGTGCCAGCAGCCAAGCGTCACAGACCAATCAGCCCCAGCATTTT
16	TRBV30	TRBJ2-7	.	.	CAWSVSPSLNSYEQYF	TGTGCCTGGAGTGTTTCCCCCTCCTTAAACTCCTACGAGCAGTACTTC
16	TRBV4-1	TRBJ1-5	.	few	CASSQDLRGINQPQHF	TGCGCCAGCAGCCAAGATCTTAGAGGGATCAATCAGCCCCAGCATTTT
15	TRBV2	TRBJ2-2	TRBD1	.	CASSAGGADTGELFF	TGTGCCAGCAGTGCAGGGGGCGCGGATACCGGGGAGCTGTTTTTT
18	TRBV27	TRBJ2-5	TRBD2	once	CASSLSPRGGRLGETQYF	TGTGCCAGCAGTTTATCCCCGCGGGGCGGGAGACTAGGGGAGACCCAGTACTTC
13	TRBV12-3/TRBV12-4	TRBJ2-3	TRBD2	.	CASSGLAPDTQYF	TGTGCCAGCAGTGGACTAGCCCCCGATACGCAGTATTTT
17	TRBV28	TRBJ1-1	.	.	CASSLWSGQGVNTEAFF	TGTGCCAGCAGTTTATGGTCAGGGCAAGGGGTGAACACTGAAGCTTTCTTT
14	TRBV6-5	TRBJ1-1	.	.	CASSYSRGPTEAFF	TGTGCCAGCAGTTACTCGCGGGGGCCCACTGAAGCTTTCTTT
19	TRBV4-1	TRBJ1-5	.	once	CASSQDGGGEGLGNQPQHF	TGCGCCAGCAGCCAAGATGGGGGGGGTGAGGGGCTAGGAAATCAGCCCCAGCATTTT
15	TRBV19	TRBJ1-1	TRBD1	few	CASSDRQGAGTEAFF	TGTGCCAGTAGCGACCGACAGGGGGCTGGAACTGAAGCTTTCTTT
17	TRBV7-2	TRBJ1-3	TRBD1	.	CASSQGVGARAGNTIYF	TGTGCCAGCAGCCAGGGGGTGGGGGCGCGGGCTGGAAACACCATATATTTT
14	TRBV28	TRBJ1-1	.	.	CASSETTRGTEAFF	TGTGCCAGCAGCGAGACTACCCGTGGGACTGAAGCTTTCTTT
16	TRBV6-2/TRBV6-3	TRBJ2-1	TRBD1	.	CASSATDRVTYNEQFF	TGTGCCAGCAGCGCCACGGACAGGGTAACCTACAATGAGCAGTTCTTC
13	TRBV5-1	TRBJ1-1	.	.	CASSLVSVTEAFF	TGCGCCAGCAGCTTGGTGTCGGTCACTGAAGCTTTCTTT
16	TRBV4-3	TRBJ1-6	.	.	CASSQDYPGYGSPLHF	TGCGCCAGCAGCCAAGATTACCCAGGGTACGGTTCACCCCTCCACTTT
16	TRBV20-1	TRBJ2-5	TRBD1	.	CSASIRRQGVQETQYF	TGCAGTGCTAGTATTCGGAGACAGGGGGTCCAAGAGACCCAGTACTTC
15	TRBV5-6	TRBJ2-3	TRBD1	.	CASSPRDRGRDTQYF	TGTGCCAGCAGCCCACGGGACAGGGGGCGAGATACGCAGTATTTT
14	TRBV5-4	TRBJ2-7	TRBD1	.	CASSRTGGGYEQYF	TGTGCCAGCAGCCGGACAGGGGGGGGCTACGAGCAGTACTTC
14	TRBV7-8	TRBJ2-1	TRBD1	.	CASAGTGKYNEQFF	TGTGCCAGCGCCGGGACAGGGAAGTACAATGAGCAGTTCTTC
16	TRBV29-1	TRBJ2-5	TRBD1	.	CSVVWSRQGGLETQYF	TGCAGCGTTGTCTGGTCGCGACAGGGTGGGTTAGAGACCCAGTACTTC
14	TRBV18	TRBJ2-1	.	.	CASSRSGRYNEQFF	TGTGCCAGCTCACGGAGCGGCAGATACAATGAGCAGTTCTTC
19	TRBV5-1	TRBJ2-1	TRBD1	.	CASSSDYRSTGTGGNEQFF	TGCGCCAGCAGCTCTGATTACCGATCGACCGGGACAGGGGGCAATGAGCAGTTCTTC
15	TRBV7-2	TRBJ1-3	TRBD1	few	CASRPTGSSGNTIYF	TGTGCCAGCAGACCGACAGGGAGCTCTGGAAACACCATATATTTT
15	TRBV30	TRBJ1-5	.	.	CACLAGAGGNQPQHF	TGTGCCTGCCTAGCGGGGGCAGGCGGCAATCAGCCCCAGCATTTT
15	TRBV28	TRBJ1-2	.	.	CASSSPPGGADGYTF	TGTGCCAGCAGTTCCCCCCCGGGGGGGGCCGATGGCTACACCTTC
14	TRBV30	TRBJ1-2	TRBD1	once	CAGNPAGGNFGYTF	TGTGCCGGGAACCCTGCAGGGGGCAATTTTGGCTACACCTTC
15	TRBV6-5	TRBJ1-5	.	.	CASKGARGILQPQHF	TGTGCCAGCAAAGGAGCCCGGGGGATTCTTCAGCCCCAGCATTTT
17	TRBV7-2	TRBJ1-6	TRBD1	.	CASSKWATGGSNSPLHF	TGTGCCAGCAGCAAGTGGGCAACAGGGGGCTCGAATTCACCCCTCCACTTT
17	TRBV4-3	TRBJ2-5	TRBD1	.	CASSQNLGTGVRETQYF	TGCGCCAGCAGCCAAAACCTAGGGACAGGGGTCCGAGAGACCCAGTACTTC
15	TRBV7-2	TRBJ2-3	.	.	CASSPLRASTDTQYF	TGTGCCAGCAGCCCGCTGCGCGCTAGCACAGATACGCAGTATTTT